Sequencing of this T cell receptor (beta chain) was carried out in a study of blood T cell repertoires in COVID-19. Study as a whole: The origin of the acute and convalescent COVID-19 samples was the United States, Italy and Spain. The analysed material was cDNA or gDNA that came from T cells, B-cell-depleted T cells, or PBMCs.

CDR1 and CDR2 (germline): MNHEY, SVGEGT. Trimming removed 1 base at V and 8 bases at J, with 14 bases between. CDR3 length equals 14 residues. Original data processing: Scientists estimated how many nucleated cells there were by amplifying reference gene primers. Method: immunoSEQ multiplex PCR; TCRdb's copy keeps in-frame clones and lacks some. Clone size and V and J calls were adopted from that table, with D and trimming inferred from the DNA. The table records tens of thousands of clones, roughly 82% of them present only once. The chain joins TRBV6-2 or TRBV6-3 to TRBJ1-2; D is unresolved. Sample: peripheral blood. This clonotype originated in a woman older than 75 with active or convalescent COVID-19. Here the CDR3 reads CASSYLGPGGGYTF. The CDR3 DNA reads as TGTGCCAGCAGTTACTTGGGCCCGGGAGGCGGCTACACCTTC.